Listed below are T cell receptor beta chains from one sample, sequenced in a study of T-cell reconstitution after alpha-beta-depleted transplantation in children. Via MiXCR, TCRdb re-called the PCR reads, giving one row per CDR3 protein. The sample has around 440,000 distinct CDR3 sequences; under 12% are singletons. Here the sequenced sample was PBMCs, taken before TCRalphabeta/CD19-depleted stem cell transplant. These receptors were taken from a child aged 2 to 10 with inherited bone marrow failure, due to receive a stem cell transplant. Each CDR3 is given with its conserved first and last residue. Each record gives: clone size, V gene, J gene, D gene, CDR3 DNA, CDR3 protein. D genes are given only for firm matches. Size is omitted from some rows. Given values are once, few, many or a class for expanded clones.

size: .
V: TRBV11-1
J: TRBJ1-1
D: TRBD1
DNA: TGTGCCAGCAGCTTAGGAAGGCTTACAGGGGCGCGGAACACTGAAGCTTTCTTT
CDR3: CASSLGRLTGARNTEAFF

size: many
V: TRBV29-1
J: TRBJ2-3
D: .
DNA: TGCAGCGTTGAACCAGGGCGTGATACGCAGTATTTT
CDR3: CSVEPGRDTQYF

size: many
V: TRBV5-1
J: TRBJ2-5
D: .
DNA: TGCGCCAGCAGCCACGGACAGCTCCAAGAGACCCAGTACTTC
CDR3: CASSHGQLQETQYF

size: many
V: TRBV5-6
J: TRBJ2-3
D: .
DNA: TGTGCCAGCAGCTTCGAGGGGTTCACAGATACGCAGTATTTT
CDR3: CASSFEGFTDTQYF

size: .
V: TRBV27
J: TRBJ2-6
D: .
DNA: TGTGCCAGCAGCCGAGTGACAGCCTTGGGGGCCAACGTCCTGACTTTC
CDR3: CASSRVTALGANVLTF

size: many
V: TRBV29-1
J: TRBJ1-1
D: TRBD1
DNA: TGCAGCGTTGTAGGGACAGGGGTCCCCCCAATGAACACTGAAGCTTTCTTT
CDR3: CSVVGTGVPPMNTEAFF

size: .
V: TRBV27
J: TRBJ2-3
D: .
DNA: TGTGCCAGCAGCGCCAGGGGGGGCGGATCGACAGATACGCAGTATTTT
CDR3: CASSARGGGSTDTQYF

size: few
V: TRBV7-2
J: TRBJ2-3
D: .
DNA: TGTGCCAGCAGCTTAGTGTACAGGAGCGCAGATACGCAGTATTTT
CDR3: CASSLVYRSADTQYF

size: .
V: TRBV20-1
J: TRBJ1-5
D: .
DNA: TGCAGTGCTAGAGATCGGGATTTTCGCAATCAGCCCCAGCATTTT
CDR3: CSARDRDFRNQPQHF

size: many
V: TRBV29-1
J: TRBJ1-1
D: .
DNA: TGCAGCGTTGATTTGGGGATGAACACTGAAGCTTTCTTT
CDR3: CSVDLGMNTEAFF

size: .
V: TRBV4-3
J: TRBJ2-3
D: TRBD2
DNA: TGCGCCAGCAGCCAAAATCGGGCGGGAGGGCCTATCGCAGATACGCAGTATTTT
CDR3: CASSQNRAGGPIADTQYF

size: .
V: TRBV4-1
J: TRBJ2-2
D: .
DNA: TGCGCCAGCAGCCAAGTTCCTAGCGATATCACCGGGGAGCTGTTTTTT
CDR3: CASSQVPSDITGELFF

size: many
V: TRBV11-2
J: TRBJ2-2
D: TRBD2
DNA: TGTGCCAGCAGCTTAGATCATTGGACTAGCGGGACGAACACCGGGGAGCTGTTTTTT
CDR3: CASSLDHWTSGTNTGELFF

size: many
V: TRBV19
J: TRBJ2-7
D: TRBD2
DNA: TGTGCCAGTAGTATGGGACTAGCCACCTACGAGCAGTACTTC
CDR3: CASSMGLATYEQYF

size: many
V: TRBV12-3/TRBV12-4
J: TRBJ1-1
D: TRBD1
DNA: TGTGCCAGCAGTTTCGGGACAGGGGCCGGGGACACTGAAGCTTTCTTT
CDR3: CASSFGTGAGDTEAFF

size: many
V: TRBV6-2/TRBV6-3
J: TRBJ2-7
D: TRBD2
DNA: TGTGCCAGCAGCTTATTAGTGACTAGCGGGAGAACGATCTACGAGCAGTACTTC
CDR3: CASSLLVTSGRTIYEQYF